This entry is about one T cell receptor (beta chain). Its target antigen remains unknown. The record has no base qualities; no much larger clone is one base away. Each donor gave one peripheral blood draw, averaging roughly 120 mL, which was collected into heparinised tubes. Using a panel that included CD45RO, CCR7, CD25, CD127, CD95 and CD27, naive, central memory, regulatory and stem cell-like memory CD4+ T cells were sorted on a BD FACSAria II. Every sorted population had a purity above 95%. PBMCs were isolated right away by Lymphoprep density gradient centrifugation and were stained directly, without culture. Samples were stained and sorted in pairs, with one healthy donor and one patient per experiment, so that batch effects were minimized. The entire amount of isolated RNA was reverse transcribed using the High Capacity cDNA Reverse Transcription Kit, so the sequenced TCRB transcripts were expressed ones. Deep immunoSEQ sequencing was applied to naive, central memory and regulatory T cell samples, giving an average of roughly 3.6 million total reads per sample. Sorted cells were lysed in RLT buffer, and RNA was extracted using DNase-treated RNeasy Micro or Mini kits according to cell number. Each cell subset was processed on its own to prevent cross-contamination, while patient and healthy donor samples were processed together. The immunoSEQ multiplex PCR was used to amplify TCRB sequences from cDNA, generating 87-bp fragments that spanned the CDR3 region. Amplicons were sequenced on the Illumina HiSeq platform. The study's own analysis went as follows. Synthetic template baselines were used to correct PCR bias computationally, reads within Hamming distance 2 were collapsed together, and singletons that could not be merged were discarded. Reads were aligned against IMGT so that V, D and J genes, CDR3 length and insertions or deletions at six rearrangement sites could be assigned. Within each subset, clonotype counts were normalized to the number of sorted cells before true diversity and Gini coefficients were calculated with the tcR R package. Repertoire sharing was quantified using the overlap coefficient calculated on TCRB nucleotide sequences. Out-of-frame TCRB sequences from naive cells were analyzed as a proxy for the pre-selection repertoire. TCRdb obtained this table from immuneACCESS and retained in-frame rearrangements with V and J assigned. These tables miss some clones; where compared with another copy, unresolved V genes account for less than half of the shortfall, and the remainder is unexplained. The V and J calls and the clone size are those of that table, but D and trimming were determined from the DNA. This sample comprises hundreds of thousands of clones, approximately 31% of them detected only once. The ten largest clonotypes hold 0.05% to 0.065% of the sample.

This sample is drawn from a study of beta chain features in type 1 diabetes (dated by TCRdb to the late 2010s). Background on the whole study: Patients and healthy donors did not differ in mean age, gender distribution, total cell number or subset yield. A total of 107,917,701 sorted cells were examined across all samples, and the number of cells per subset was strongly correlated with RNA yield. In the study, TCRB repertoires of sorted circulating CD4+ T cell subsets from recently diagnosed type 1 diabetes patients were compared with those of matched healthy donors. Whereas all 30 or so donors provided naive and central memory subsets, regulatory and stem cell-like memory subsets were isolated from just 8 patients and roughly eight healthy donors.

The germline V gene sets CDR1 to SGHRS and CDR2 to YFSETQ. V trim: 6 bases; J trim: 8 bases; unmatched bases: 10. From the cysteine up to the phenylalanine, the CDR3 has a length of 15 residues. Only CDR3 DNA is held: 45 bases, read in frame from base 1. Results and caveats for the whole study, not just this receptor: Because cDNA rather than genomic DNA was sequenced, highly expressing activated cells could have been over-represented, although no difference in activation and CD3 levels was found between groups. A moderate but significant shortening of TCRB CDR3 length was observed in type 1 diabetes patients in all four CD4+ subsets. Only small numbers of individuals were included in the HLA sub-analyses, which left unresolved whether HLA type had any influence on TCRB rearrangement. PCR might favor shorter templates, but patient and control samples were amplified and corrected together, so any skew would affect both groups equally. Naive, central memory and regulatory TCRB repertoires appeared to be more similar among patients than among healthy donors. At VDJ recombination sites, type 1 diabetes patients had fewer insertions and more deleted nucleotides, which implies abnormalities in thymic rearrangement.

The sequence is built from TRBV5-1 and TRBJ2-1, and TRBD2 aligns with 11 junction nucleotides. The clonotype was recovered from a man aged 18 to 35 in good health. The sequenced sample consisted of naive CD4+ T cells from blood. Per the publication, the cell subset or site label means: true naive CD4+ T cells. The DNA sequence is TGCGCCAGCACCTTACTAGCGGGAGTAAGCGATGAGCAGTTCTTC. Its translation is CASTLLAGVSDEQFF.